Listed below are T cell receptor beta chains from one sample, sequenced in a study of blood T cell repertoires in COVID-19. The repertoire was sequenced with immunoSEQ multiplex PCR; TCRdb's copy has only in-frame clones and lacks some. In the table there are more than 400,000 clones, roughly 88% of which are singletons. The sequencing input was peripheral blood. Receptors originate from a human donor in a cohort sampled during active COVID-19. Both conserved end residues are trimmed from each CDR3. The order of the fields is V gene, J gene, CDR3 protein.

v_gene: TRBV3-1/TRBV3-2
j_gene: TRBJ1-2
CDR3aa: ASSQDRDGQFRYGYT

v_gene: TRBV7-9
j_gene: TRBJ2-7
CDR3aa: ASGGGRSYEQY

v_gene: TRBV3-1/TRBV3-2
j_gene: TRBJ2-7
CDR3aa: ASSRRGASYEQY

v_gene: TRBV24-1
j_gene: TRBJ1-6
CDR3aa: ATSDRTGEPLH

v_gene: TRBV30
j_gene: TRBJ1-6
CDR3aa: AWKAPGGPNSPLH

v_gene: TRBV27
j_gene: TRBJ2-1
CDR3aa: ASSKTGIEQF

v_gene: TRBV11-3
j_gene: TRBJ2-7
CDR3aa: ASSFTSDSSYEQY

v_gene: TRBV12-3/TRBV12-4
j_gene: TRBJ2-3
CDR3aa: ASSRSTDTQY

v_gene: TRBV2
j_gene: TRBJ2-3
CDR3aa: ASSERGGINTQY

v_gene: TRBV19
j_gene: TRBJ1-5
CDR3aa: ASSRTGGHRQPQH

v_gene: TRBV2
j_gene: TRBJ1-2
CDR3aa: ARSGAQDYGYT

v_gene: TRBV20-1
j_gene: TRBJ2-3
CDR3aa: SASWNAGNTQY

v_gene: TRBV6-6
j_gene: TRBJ1-1
CDR3aa: ASSPPGTGWEWAEAF

v_gene: TRBV29-1
j_gene: TRBJ2-7
CDR3aa: SVGRTGELDEQY

v_gene: TRBV7-2
j_gene: TRBJ2-3
CDR3aa: ASSWGVAEGYTQY

v_gene: TRBV19
j_gene: TRBJ1-2
CDR3aa: ASSIVAGQVAHGYT

v_gene: TRBV27
j_gene: TRBJ2-3
CDR3aa: ASSPIQETSTDTQY

v_gene: TRBV30
j_gene: TRBJ1-5
CDR3aa: AWSPGQGGQPQH

v_gene: TRBV5-1
j_gene: TRBJ2-5
CDR3aa: ASSSWGREETQY

v_gene: TRBV3-1/TRBV3-2
j_gene: TRBJ1-2
CDR3aa: ASSPSTGRVVVGYT